What follows describes a single TCR beta chain. From germline, CDR1 is SGHRS and CDR2 YFSETQ. Trimming pared 5 bases from V and 4 bases from J, leaving 9 bases between. This CDR3 has 12 residues. The sample comes from a study of identical twins. Using its own MiXCR run on the 5' RACE reads, TCRdb lists one record per CDR3 protein. Of approximately 250,000 distinct CDR3 sequences detected, 5.5% to 7.5% appear once; the ten largest clones hold 14% to 15%. The same data also contributed to another study, on T cells expressing NK-cell markers. From that paper: All TCR beta repertoires analysed originated from sorted CD3+CD56+NKG2C+, CD3+CD56+NKG2C- and CD3+CD56-NKG2C+ T cells. Just one sequenced donor of eight was HCMV-seronegative, while seven were seropositive. Among CD8+ T cells from five or six donors, dominant NKG2C+ clonotypes accounted for about 1.0-7.0%.

The TCR originated in a woman in her late teens or twenties in good health. The sample taken for sequencing was CD8+ T cells sorted from blood. The gene calls are TRBV5-1 and TRBJ2-5; D possibly corresponds to TRBD1 (6 bases). For the CDR3, the DNA is TGCGCCAGCAGTCCCAGGGGAGAGACCCAGTACTTC. Translated: CASSPRGETQYF.